Listed below are T cell receptor beta chains from one sample, sequenced in a study of shared clonotypes between healthy human individuals. Here immunoSEQ multiplex PCR was the method, and the copy in TCRdb shows in-frame clones only, minus some. Among around 500,000 clones listed, around 79% were seen once. The sequencing sample was made of PBMCs. Source of these receptors: a woman aged 40 to 49 in good health. Some clones in this sample may be carry-over from other donors' samples. CDR3s include the opening cysteine and the closing phenylalanine or tryptophan. A D gene is named only where the DNA matches it firmly. Size is stated for part of the rows, as once, few or many counts, or as a class when the clone is expanded.

TRBJ2-5 - - TRBV5-1 CASSSGGSGPFQETQYF TGCGCCAGCAGCTCTGGAGGTTCAGGGCCATTCCAAGAGACCCAGTACTTC
TRBJ1-1 - - TRBV27 CASSRAPLNTEAFF TGTGCCAGCAGCCGCGCACCTTTGAACACTGAAGCTTTCTTT
TRBJ2-2 - - TRBV29-1 CSVGGSGNTGELFF TGCAGCGTTGGGGGTAGCGGAAACACCGGGGAGCTGTTTTTT
TRBJ2-5 - TRBD1 TRBV5-1 CASSRRQGGFGETQYF TGCGCCAGCAGCCGGCGACAGGGGGGTTTCGGGGAGACCCAGTACTTC
TRBJ2-7 - TRBD1 TRBV19 CASSPGTGGPFGRPTYEGRYF TGTGCCAGTTCCCCCGGGACAGGGGGCCCCTTTGGTCGGCCCACCTACGAGGGTCGGTACTTC
TRBJ2-7 - - TRBV7-2 CASSLQGSSSYEQYF TGTGCCAGCAGCTTACAGGGATCGAGCTCCTACGAGCAGTACTTC
TRBJ1-5 few - TRBV4-1 CASSQEDQPQHF TGCGCCAGCAGCCAAGAGGATCAGCCCCAGCATTTT
TRBJ2-3 - - TRBV5-6 CASSSGGSLTDTQYF TGTGCCAGCAGCTCTGGCGGCAGCCTCACAGATACGCAGTATTTT
TRBJ1-4 - TRBD1 TRBV10-3 CATGQVPNEKLFF TGTGCCACCGGACAGGTCCCTAATGAAAAACTGTTTTTT
TRBJ1-1 - - TRBV10-1 CASSESDYTEAFF TGCGCCAGCAGTGAGTCCGATTATACTGAAGCTTTCTTT
TRBJ2-1 - TRBD2 TRBV5-6 CASSPLTSGGYNEQFF TGTGCCAGCAGCCCCCTGACTAGCGGGGGCTACAATGAGCAGTTCTTC
TRBJ2-7 - - TRBV28 CASRGGEGRPFYEQYF TGTGCCAGCAGGGGAGGCGAGGGTCGGCCGTTCTACGAGCAGTACTTC
TRBJ2-2 - - TRBV9 CASSVTLASTGELFF TGTGCCAGCAGCGTAACGCTAGCGAGCACCGGGGAGCTGTTTTTT
TRBJ2-7 - - TRBV10-3 CAISDWDFTVYEQYF TGTGCCATCAGTGACTGGGACTTCACCGTCTACGAGCAGTACTTC
TRBJ2-2 - - TRBV5-4 CASSLGVRYGANTGELFF TGTGCCAGCAGCTTGGGAGTTAGGTATGGAGCGAACACCGGGGAGCTGTTTTTT
TRBJ2-5 - TRBD2 TRBV9 CASSPRGGDPQETQYF TGTGCCAGCAGCCCCCGTGGGGGGGACCCCCAAGAGACCCAGTACTTC
TRBJ1-1 - - TRBV5-1 CASSPAVGRTEAFF TGCGCCAGCAGCCCTGCGGTGGGGAGGACTGAAGCTTTCTTT
TRBJ2-3 - - TRBV12-5 CASGPRGRDTQYF TGTGCTAGTGGTCCGAGGGGGAGGGATACGCAGTATTTT
TRBJ2-3 few - TRBV4-3 CASSQERGADTQYF TGCGCCAGCAGCCAAGAGCGCGGGGCAGATACGCAGTATTTT
TRBJ1-3 - - TRBV14 CASSQDRVPGNTIYF TGTGCCAGCAGCCAAGACAGGGTCCCTGGAAACACCATATATTTT
TRBJ2-2 - - TRBV28 CATDTELFF TGTGCCACCGATACGGAGCTGTTTTTT
TRBJ2-5 - TRBD1 TRBV2 CASKMDRGRQETQYF TGTGCCAGCAAGATGGACAGGGGGCGACAAGAGACCCAGTACTTC